These 2 T cell receptor beta chains were sequenced from one sample in a study of blood T cells in healthy people across ages (dated by TCRdb to between 2014 and 2016). Libraries were made using 5' RACE. Data came from an Illumina HiSeq 2500. A second PCR of about 7 to 12 cycles was run with a J-beta primer mix and a sample-barcoded 5' primer. TCRdb trimmed the raw reads at Q25, called clones with MiXCR and kept productive beta chains. Under each unique CDR3 protein, matching rows form one entry showing the most common genes and DNA. This sample holds 540,000 or so distinct CDR3 sequences; around 48% were observed only once. In total, the top ten clones hold 20% to 25% of the sample. Sequenced input: blood. The receptors derive from a man at least 80 years old in good health.

The chain uses TRBV5-1 and TRBJ1-1; D may be TRBD1 (5 bases). Germline CDR1 is SGHRS and CDR2 is YFSETQ. Trimming took off 4 bases at V and 0 bases at J, with 13 bases between the two ends. This CDR3 contains 15 residues. The CDR3 spells CASSQGRTLNTEAFF. The CDR3 region has the DNA TGCGCCAGCAGCCAGGGACGGACCTTGAACACTGAAGCTTTCTTT.

This clonotype appeared a few times. This rearrangement joins TRBV7-9 to TRBJ1-2; TRBD1 aligns across 10 bases. The CDR3 covers 15 residues. V lost 2 bases, J lost 5 bases, and 5 bases stayed unmatched. CDR1 and CDR2 from the germline V gene are SEHNR and FQNEAQ (reference sequence). DNA for the CDR3: TGTGCCAGCAGCTTACAGACAGGGGGCTTTTATGGCTACACCTTC. Its translation is CASSLQTGGFYGYTF.